This TCR beta chain was identified in a study of early stage breast cancer tumors. Germline V gene lookup returns CDR1 SGHKS and CDR2 YYEKEE (reference sequence). There are 14 residues in the CDR3. V was pared by 7 bases and J by 7 bases, with 10 bases of the junction left unmatched. The method was immunoSEQ multiplex PCR; TCRdb's version includes in-frame clones alone and lacks a portion of them. The sample holds tens of thousands of clones, roughly 80% seen once. The TCR sequence derives from a person in their twenties or thirties with breast cancer. The sequencing sample was made of breast tumor tissue. This chain uses TRBV5-5 with TRBJ1-4; 7 bases match TRBD1. The CDR3 loop is CASCRRDSSEKLFF. CDR3 coding DNA: TGTGCCAGCTGCCGCCGGGACAGTAGTGAAAAACTGTTTTTT.